This T cell receptor beta chain derives from a study of shared clonotypes between healthy human individuals. Turning to the study itself: A few men and a couple of women, aged 18 to 49, were donors. CD8 memory received one plate per donor, CD8 naive two, CD4 memory three and CD4 naive three.

This CDR3 is built from 12 residues. The germline CDR1 and CDR2 sequences are SQVTM and ANQGSEA. The germline V and J ends were trimmed by 4 bases and 8 bases, with 11 bases remaining between them. Samples underwent the assay at deep level. Sequenced by immunoSEQ multiplex PCR; TCRdb stores in-frame clones only, minus some. The sample holds over a million clones, about 96% seen once. The rearrangement links TRBV29-1 to TRBJ1-4; D is unclear. The clonotype comes from a man younger than 45 in good health. The material sequenced was naive CD4+ T cells sorted from blood. The subset here: CD45RA+ positively selected. This CDR3 is CSVGVSREKLFF. The CDR3 nucleotides are TGCAGCGTTGGTGTCTCCAGGGAAAAACTGTTTTTT.